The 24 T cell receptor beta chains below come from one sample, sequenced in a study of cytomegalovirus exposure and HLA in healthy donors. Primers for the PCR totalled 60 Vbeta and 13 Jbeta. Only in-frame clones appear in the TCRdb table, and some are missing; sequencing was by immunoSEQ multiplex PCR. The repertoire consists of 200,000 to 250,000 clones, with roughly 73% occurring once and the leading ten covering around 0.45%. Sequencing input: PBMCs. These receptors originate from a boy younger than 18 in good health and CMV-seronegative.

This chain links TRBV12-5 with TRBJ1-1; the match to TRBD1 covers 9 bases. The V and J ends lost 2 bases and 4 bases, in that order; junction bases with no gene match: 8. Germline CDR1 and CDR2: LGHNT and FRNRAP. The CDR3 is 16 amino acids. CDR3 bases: TGTGCTAGTGGTTTGATATCCCGGGACAGGGTCACTGAAGCTTTCTTT. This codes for CASGLISRDRVTEAFF.

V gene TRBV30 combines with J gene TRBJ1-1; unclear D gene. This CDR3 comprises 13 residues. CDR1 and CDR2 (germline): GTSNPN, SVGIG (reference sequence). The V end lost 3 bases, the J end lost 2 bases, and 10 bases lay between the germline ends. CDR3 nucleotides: TGTGCCTGGAGCCCACTATATAACACTGAAGCTTTCTTT. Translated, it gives CAWSPLYNTEAFF. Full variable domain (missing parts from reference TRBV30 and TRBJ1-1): SQTIHQWPATLVQPVGSPLSLECTVEGTSNPNLYWYRQAAGRGLQLLFYSVGIGQISSEVPQNLSASRPQDRQFILSSKKLLLSDSGFYLCAWSPLYNTEAFFGQGTRLTVV.

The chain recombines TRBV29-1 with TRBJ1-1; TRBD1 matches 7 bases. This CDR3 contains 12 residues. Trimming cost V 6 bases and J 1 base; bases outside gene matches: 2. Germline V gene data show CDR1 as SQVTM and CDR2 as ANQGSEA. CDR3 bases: TGCAGCGTGGGGACAGCGAACACTGAAGCTTTCTTT. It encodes CSVGTANTEAFF.

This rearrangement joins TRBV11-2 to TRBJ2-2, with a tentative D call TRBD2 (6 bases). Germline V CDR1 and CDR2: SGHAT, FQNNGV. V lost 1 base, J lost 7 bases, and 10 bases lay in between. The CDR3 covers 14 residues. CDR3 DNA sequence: TGTGCCAGCAGCTTAGTGCGGGGTAGCGGGGAGCTGTTTTTT. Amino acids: CASSLVRGSGELFF.

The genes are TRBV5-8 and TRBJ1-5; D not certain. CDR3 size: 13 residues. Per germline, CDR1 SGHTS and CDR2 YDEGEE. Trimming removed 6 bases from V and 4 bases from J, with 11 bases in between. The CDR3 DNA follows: TGTGCCAGCACCCTCCTGAGTAATCAGCCCCAGCATTTT. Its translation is CASTLLSNQPQHF.

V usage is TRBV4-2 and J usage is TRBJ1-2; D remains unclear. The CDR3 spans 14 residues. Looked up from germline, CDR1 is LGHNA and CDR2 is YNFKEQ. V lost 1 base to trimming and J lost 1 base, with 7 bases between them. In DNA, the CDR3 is TGTGCCAGCAGCCAAGCCAGGTTTAACTATGGCTACACCTTC. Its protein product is CASSQARFNYGYTF.

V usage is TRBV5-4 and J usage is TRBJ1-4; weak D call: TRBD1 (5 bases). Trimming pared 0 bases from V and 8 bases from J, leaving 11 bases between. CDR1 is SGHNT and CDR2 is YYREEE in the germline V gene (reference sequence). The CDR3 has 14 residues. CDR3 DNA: TGTGCCAGCAGCTTGGAAGGGGCCCCCGAAAAACTGTTTTTT. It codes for CASSLEGAPEKLFF.

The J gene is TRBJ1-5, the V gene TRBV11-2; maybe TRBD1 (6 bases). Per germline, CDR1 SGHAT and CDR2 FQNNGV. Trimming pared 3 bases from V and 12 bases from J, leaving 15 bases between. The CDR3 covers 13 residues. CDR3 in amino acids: CASSFNREQVQHF. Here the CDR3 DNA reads TGTGCCAGCAGCTTCAACAGGGAGCAGGTCCAGCATTTT.

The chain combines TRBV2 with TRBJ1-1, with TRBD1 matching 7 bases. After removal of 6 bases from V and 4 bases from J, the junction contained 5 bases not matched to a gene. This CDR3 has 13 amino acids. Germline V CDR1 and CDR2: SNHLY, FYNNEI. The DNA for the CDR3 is TGTGCCAGCAGGGGGGACAGTCCCACTGAAGCTTTCTTT. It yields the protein CASRGDSPTEAFF.

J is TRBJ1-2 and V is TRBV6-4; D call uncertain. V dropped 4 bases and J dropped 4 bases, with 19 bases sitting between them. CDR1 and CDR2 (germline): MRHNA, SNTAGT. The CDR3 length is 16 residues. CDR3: CASSGPTGVVSYGYTF. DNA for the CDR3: TGTGCCAGCAGTGGCCCCACCGGGGTCGTAAGCTATGGCTACACCTTC.

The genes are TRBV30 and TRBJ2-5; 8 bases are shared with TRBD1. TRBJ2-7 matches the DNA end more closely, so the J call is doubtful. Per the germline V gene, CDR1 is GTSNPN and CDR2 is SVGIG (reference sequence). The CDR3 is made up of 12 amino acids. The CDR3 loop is CASRTGTYEQYF. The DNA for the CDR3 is TGTGCCTCCCGGACAGGGACCTACGAGCAGTACTTC.

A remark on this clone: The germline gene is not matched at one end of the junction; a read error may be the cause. The CDR3 coding sequence is TGTGCCGGTAGACAGGGGATAGCCGGGGAGCTGTTTTTT. Its protein is CAGRQGIAGELFF. V and J are TRBV19 and TRBJ2-2, with 8 bases that match TRBD1. This CDR3 contains 13 residues. Germline values: CDR1 LNHDA, CDR2 SQIVND (reference sequence). The full variable domain, its missing parts supplied by reference TRBV19 and TRBJ2-2, is DGGITQSPKYLFRKEGQNVTLSCEQNLNHDAMYWYRQDPGQGLRLIYYSQIVNDFQKGDIAEGYSVSREKKESFPLTVTSAQKNPTAFYLCAGRQGIAGELFFGEGSRLTVL.

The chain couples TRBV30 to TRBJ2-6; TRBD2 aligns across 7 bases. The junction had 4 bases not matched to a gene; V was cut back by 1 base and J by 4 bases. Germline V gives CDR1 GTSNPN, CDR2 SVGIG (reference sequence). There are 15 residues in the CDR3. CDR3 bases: TGTGCCTGGAGTGAGGGAGGGGCCGGGGCCAACGTCCTGACTTTC. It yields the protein CAWSEGGAGANVLTF.

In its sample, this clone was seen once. Written as DNA, the CDR3 is TGTGCCAGCAGCATAGGAGACTCTCACTACCGCACAGATACGCAGTATTTT. It codes for CASSIGDSHYRTDTQYF. The rearrangement links TRBV5-6 to TRBJ2-3, with D unclear. With 4 bases removed from V and 1 base from J, the gap between germline ends came to 19 bases. Germline V lookup: CDR1 SGHDT, CDR2 YYEEEE. The CDR3 totals 17 residues.

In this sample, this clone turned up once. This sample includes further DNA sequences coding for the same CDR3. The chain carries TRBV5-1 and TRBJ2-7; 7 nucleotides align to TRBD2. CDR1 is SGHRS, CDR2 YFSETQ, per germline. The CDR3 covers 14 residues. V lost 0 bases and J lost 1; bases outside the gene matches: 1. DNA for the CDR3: TGCGCCAGCAGCTTGGGGGGGGGATCCTACGAGCAGTACTTC. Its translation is CASSLGGGSYEQYF. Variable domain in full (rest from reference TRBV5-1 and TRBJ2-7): KAGVTQTPRYLIKTRGQQVTLSCSPISGHRSVSWYQQTPGQGLQFLFEYFSETQRNKGNFPGRFSGRQFSNSRSEMNVSTLELGDSALYLCASSLGGGSYEQYFGPGTRLTVT.

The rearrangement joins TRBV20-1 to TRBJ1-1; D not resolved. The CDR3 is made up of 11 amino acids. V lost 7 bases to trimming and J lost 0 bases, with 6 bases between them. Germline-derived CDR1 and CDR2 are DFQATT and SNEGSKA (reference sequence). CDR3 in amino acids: CSVQVNTEAFF. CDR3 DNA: TGCAGTGTTCAGGTGAACACTGAAGCTTTCTTT.

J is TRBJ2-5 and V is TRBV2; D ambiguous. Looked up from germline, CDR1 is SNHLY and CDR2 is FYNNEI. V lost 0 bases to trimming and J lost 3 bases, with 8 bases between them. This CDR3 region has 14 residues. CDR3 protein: CASSEALAEETQYF. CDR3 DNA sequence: TGTGCCAGCAGTGAAGCGCTTGCGGAAGAGACCCAGTACTTC.

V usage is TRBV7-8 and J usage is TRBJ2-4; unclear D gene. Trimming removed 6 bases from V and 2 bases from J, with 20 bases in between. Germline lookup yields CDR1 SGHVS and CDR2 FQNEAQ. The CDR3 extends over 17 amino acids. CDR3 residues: CASRPSTRTIPKNIQYF. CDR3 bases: TGTGCCAGCAGACCCTCCACAAGAACCATTCCCAAAAACATTCAGTACTTC.

Here the CDR3 reads CASSIDGGPSPLHF. CDR3 nucleotides: TGTGCCAGTAGTATTGACGGGGGGCCCTCACCCCTCCACTTT. The chain combines TRBV19 with TRBJ1-6, with D perhaps matching TRBD1 (6 bases). Germline V gives CDR1 LNHDA, CDR2 SQIVND (reference sequence). The V end was cut by 3 bases, the J end by 10 bases, with 13 bases between. The CDR3 totals 14 residues.

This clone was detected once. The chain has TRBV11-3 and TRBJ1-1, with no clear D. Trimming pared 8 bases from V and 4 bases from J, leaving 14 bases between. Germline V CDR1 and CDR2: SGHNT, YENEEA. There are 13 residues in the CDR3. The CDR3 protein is CASLREGLTEAFF. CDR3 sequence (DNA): TGTGCCAGCCTCCGTGAGGGTCTCACTGAAGCTTTCTTT.

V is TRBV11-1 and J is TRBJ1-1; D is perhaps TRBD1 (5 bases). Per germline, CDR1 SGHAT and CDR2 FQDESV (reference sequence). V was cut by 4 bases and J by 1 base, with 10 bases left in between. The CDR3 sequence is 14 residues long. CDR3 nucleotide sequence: TGTGCCAGCAGCTACAGGAGGGGGAACACTGAAGCTTTCTTT. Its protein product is CASSYRRGNTEAFF.

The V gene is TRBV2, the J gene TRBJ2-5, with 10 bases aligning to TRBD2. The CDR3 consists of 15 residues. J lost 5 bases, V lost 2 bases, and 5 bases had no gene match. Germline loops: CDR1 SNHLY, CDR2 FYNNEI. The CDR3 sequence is CASSERVLAGETQYF. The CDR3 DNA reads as TGTGCCAGCAGTGAAAGGGTACTAGCGGGGGAGACCCAGTACTTC.

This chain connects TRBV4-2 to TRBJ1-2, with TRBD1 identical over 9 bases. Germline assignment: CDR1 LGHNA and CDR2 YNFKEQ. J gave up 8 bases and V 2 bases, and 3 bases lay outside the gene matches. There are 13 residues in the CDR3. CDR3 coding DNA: TGTGCCAGCAGCCAATGGGACAGGGTAGGCTACACCTTC. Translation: CASSQWDRVGYTF.

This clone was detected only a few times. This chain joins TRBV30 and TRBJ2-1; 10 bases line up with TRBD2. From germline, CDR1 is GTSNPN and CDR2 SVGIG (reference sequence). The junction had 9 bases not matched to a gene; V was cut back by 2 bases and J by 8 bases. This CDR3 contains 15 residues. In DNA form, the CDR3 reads TGTGCCTGGAGTTTGAGCGGGGGGGCCGAAGATGAGCAGTTCTTC. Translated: CAWSLSGGAEDEQFF. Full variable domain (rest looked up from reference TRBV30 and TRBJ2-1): SQTIHQWPATLVQPVGSPLSLECTVEGTSNPNLYWYRQAAGRGLQLLFYSVGIGQISSEVPQNLSASRPQDRQFILSSKKLLLSDSGFYLCAWSLSGGAEDEQFFGPGTRLTVL.